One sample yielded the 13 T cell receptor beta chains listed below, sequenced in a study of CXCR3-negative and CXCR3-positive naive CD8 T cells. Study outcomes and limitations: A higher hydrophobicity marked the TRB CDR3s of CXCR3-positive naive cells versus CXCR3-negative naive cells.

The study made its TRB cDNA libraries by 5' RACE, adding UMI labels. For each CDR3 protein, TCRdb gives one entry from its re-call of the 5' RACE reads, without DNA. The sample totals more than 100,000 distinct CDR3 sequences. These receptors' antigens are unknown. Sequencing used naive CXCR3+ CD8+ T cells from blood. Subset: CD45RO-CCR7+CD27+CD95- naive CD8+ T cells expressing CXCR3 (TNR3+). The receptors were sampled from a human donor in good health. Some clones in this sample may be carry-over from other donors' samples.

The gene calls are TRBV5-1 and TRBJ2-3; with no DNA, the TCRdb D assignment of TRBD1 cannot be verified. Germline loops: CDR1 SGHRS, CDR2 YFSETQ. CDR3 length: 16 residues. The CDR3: CASSLEPRWTGDTQYF. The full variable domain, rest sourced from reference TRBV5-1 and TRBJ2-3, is KAGVTQTPRYLIKTRGQQVTLSCSPISGHRSVSWYQQTPGQGLQFLFEYFSETQRNKGNFPGRFSGRQFSNSRSEMNVSTLELGDSALYLCASSLEPRWTGDTQYFGPGTRLTVL.

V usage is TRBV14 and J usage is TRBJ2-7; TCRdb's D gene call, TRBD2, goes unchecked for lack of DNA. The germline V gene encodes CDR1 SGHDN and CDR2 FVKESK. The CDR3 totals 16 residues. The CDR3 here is CASSQDLRGGIYEQYF.

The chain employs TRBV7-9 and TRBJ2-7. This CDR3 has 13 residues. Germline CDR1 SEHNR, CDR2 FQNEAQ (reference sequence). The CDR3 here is CASSQTTDYEQYF.

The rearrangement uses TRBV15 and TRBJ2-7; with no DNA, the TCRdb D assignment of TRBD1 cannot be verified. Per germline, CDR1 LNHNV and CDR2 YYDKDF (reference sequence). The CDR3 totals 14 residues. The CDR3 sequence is CATSRGQGTYEQYF. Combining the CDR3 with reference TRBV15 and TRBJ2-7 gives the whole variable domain DAMVIQNPRYQVTQFGKPVTLSCSQTLNHNVMYWYQQKSSQAPKLLFHYYDKDFNNEADTPDNFQSRRPNTSFCFLDIRSPGLGDTAMYLCATSRGQGTYEQYFGPGTRLTVT.

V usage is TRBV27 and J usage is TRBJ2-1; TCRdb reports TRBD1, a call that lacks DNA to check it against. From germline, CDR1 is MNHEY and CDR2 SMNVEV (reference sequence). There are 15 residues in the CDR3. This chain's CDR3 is CASRPGQGSYNEQFF.

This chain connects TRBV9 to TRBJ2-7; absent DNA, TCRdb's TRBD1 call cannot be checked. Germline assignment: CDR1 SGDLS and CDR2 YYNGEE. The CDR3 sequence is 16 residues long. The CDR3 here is CASSVDSGTGFYEQYF.

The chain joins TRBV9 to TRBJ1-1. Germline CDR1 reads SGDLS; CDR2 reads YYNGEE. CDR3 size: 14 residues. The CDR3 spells CASSVGSVNTEAFF.

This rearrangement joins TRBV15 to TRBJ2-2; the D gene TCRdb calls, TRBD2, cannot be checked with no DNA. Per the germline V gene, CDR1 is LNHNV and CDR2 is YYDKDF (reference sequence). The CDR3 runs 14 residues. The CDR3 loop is CATRASGKTGELFF.

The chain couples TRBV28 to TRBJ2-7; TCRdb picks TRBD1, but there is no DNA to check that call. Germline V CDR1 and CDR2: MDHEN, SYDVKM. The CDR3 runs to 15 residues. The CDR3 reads CASSATGRRSYEQYF. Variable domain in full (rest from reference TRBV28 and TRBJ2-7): DVKVTQSSRYLVKRTGEKVFLECVQDMDHENMFWYRQDPGLGLRLIYFSYDVKMKEKGDIPEGYSVSREKKERFSLILESASTNQTSMYLCASSATGRRSYEQYFGPGTRLTVT.

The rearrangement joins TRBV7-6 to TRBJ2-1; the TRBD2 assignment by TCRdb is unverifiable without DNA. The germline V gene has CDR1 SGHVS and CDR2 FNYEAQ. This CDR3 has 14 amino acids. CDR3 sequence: CASSGLAGYNEQFF.

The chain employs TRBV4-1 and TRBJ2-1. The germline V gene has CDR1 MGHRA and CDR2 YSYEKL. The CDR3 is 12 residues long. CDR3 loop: CASSQVSNEQFF.

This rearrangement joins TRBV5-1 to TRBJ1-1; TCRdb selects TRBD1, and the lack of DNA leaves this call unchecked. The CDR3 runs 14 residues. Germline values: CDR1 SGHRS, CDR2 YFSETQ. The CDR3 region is CASSLRTGITEAFF. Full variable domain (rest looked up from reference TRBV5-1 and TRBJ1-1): KAGVTQTPRYLIKTRGQQVTLSCSPISGHRSVSWYQQTPGQGLQFLFEYFSETQRNKGNFPGRFSGRQFSNSRSEMNVSTLELGDSALYLCASSLRTGITEAFFGQGTRLTVV.

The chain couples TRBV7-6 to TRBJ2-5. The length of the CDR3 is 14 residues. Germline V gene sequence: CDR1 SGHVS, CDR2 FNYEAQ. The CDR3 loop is CASSLALSQETQYF.